These T cell receptor beta chains were read from a single sample in a study of metastatic and nonmetastatic thyroid tumors. Via MiXCR, TCRdb re-called the PCR reads. The sample lists roughly 20,000 clones; roughly a third were seen once. Sequenced: blood. The receptors were sampled from a female donor with papillary thyroid cancer or a benign thyroid nodule (not recorded which). Some clones in this sample may be carry-over from other donors' samples. Each CDR3 is given with its conserved first and last residue. The D gene is left open where the match is weak. Only some rows state a clone size, as once, few, many or a class for expanded clones.

>TRBJ1-1|NA|TRBV30|TRBD1
TGTGCCTGGAAGGGGGCTGGGACTGAAGCTTTCTTT
CAWKGAGTEAFF
>TRBJ1-6|medium-sized|TRBV2|NA
TGTGCCAGCAGTGACGCGGGGTTCTCCTATAATTCACCCCTCCACTTT
CASSDAGFSYNSPLHF
>TRBJ1-6|medium-sized|TRBV30|NA
TGTGCCTGGAGGTACATAAATTCACCCCTCCACTTT
CAWRYINSPLHF
>TRBJ1-2|medium-sized|TRBV24-1|NA
TGTGCCACCAGTGATGCGGACACATGGGATGGCTACACCTTC
CATSDADTWDGYTF
>TRBJ1-5|NA|TRBV6-1|NA
TGTGCCAGCAGCCCTCAAAAAAGCAATCAGCCCCAGCATTTT
CASSPQKSNQPQHF
>TRBJ1-5|medium-sized|TRBV27|NA
TGTGCCAGCAGTTTGGCGGGTCATCAGCCCCAGCATTTT
CASSLAGHQPQHF
>TRBJ1-2|few|TRBV29-1|NA
TGCAGCCCCCTTGACCGGGAGGGAGGCTACACCTTC
CSPLDREGGYTF
>TRBJ1-2|many|TRBV28|NA
TGTGCCAGCAGTTTCACCGGGGGGCTATACTACACCTTC
CASSFTGGLYYTF
>TRBJ1-6|NA|TRBV30|TRBD1
TGTGCCTGGGCCGGGACAGATAATTCACCCCTCCACTTT
CAWAGTDNSPLHF
>TRBJ1-3|few|TRBV19|NA
TGTGCCAGTGTCACAGGGCCCTCTGGAAACACCATATATTTT
CASVTGPSGNTIYF
>TRBJ2-1|NA|TRBV3-1|TRBD2
TGTGCCAGCAGCCAAAACTTCCTAGCGGGAGGGAGAAAGCGGGATGAGCAGTTCTTC
CASSQNFLAGGRKRDEQFF
>TRBJ2-3|NA|TRBV16|NA
TGTGCCAGCAGCCAACACTCGGGAGTGCGGCTTTCATATACGCAGTATTTT
CASSQHSGVRLSYTQYF
>TRBJ2-7|NA|TRBV9|NA
TGTGCCAGCAGCGTAGGGTCAGGGCCCTCCTACGAGCAGTACTTC
CASSVGSGPSYEQYF
>TRBJ2-1|NA|TRBV30|TRBD2
TGTGCCTGGAGTGCTAGCGGGAGGCTTAATGAGCAGTTCTTC
CAWSASGRLNEQFF
>TRBJ2-5|many|TRBV4-1|NA
TGCGCCAGCAGCACCCAACAGGGTACGGGAGAGACCCAGTACTTC
CASSTQQGTGETQYF
>TRBJ1-5|many|TRBV6-1|NA
TGTGCCGGGGGGGTTAACAGCAATCAGCCCCAGCATTTT
CAGGVNSNQPQHF
>TRBJ2-4|many|TRBV12-3/TRBV12-4|NA
TGTGCCAGCAGTCCCACCCTGGACAGAACCAAAAACATTCAGTACTTC
CASSPTLDRTKNIQYF
>TRBJ1-1|medium-sized|TRBV7-8|NA
TGTGCCAGCAGCTTAAACCGTGGGAACACTGAAGCTTTCTTT
CASSLNRGNTEAFF
>TRBJ2-5|many|TRBV20-1|NA
TGCAGTGCTAAGAGGCTTGTGTACCAAGAGACCCAGTACTTC
CSAKRLVYQETQYF